This T cell receptor beta chain was found in a study of cytomegalovirus exposure and HLA in healthy donors. For the study at large: The roughly 130 validation repertoires used the same platform as the approximately 700 first-cohort repertoires (as reported by a later analysis). Study-level points and caveats: A later analysis found first-cohort TCR clusters tended to co-occur in the 130 or so validation repertoires. Cytomegalovirus association was assigned to about 150 TCR beta chains. Some public TCRs appeared in many individuals, while most sequences were rare.

The CDR3 runs 17 residues. Profiled with immunoSEQ multiplex PCR; TCRdb holds only in-frame clones, not every one. The sample carries more than 100,000 clones, approximately 88% recorded once. With respect to this clone: As yet, its antigen is unknown.

The sample taken for sequencing was PBMCs. The source of this sequence is a young woman in good health and CMV-seropositive. The rearrangement uses TRBV12-1 and TRBJ1-1; TRBD1 was called by the table and not checked on the DNA. TRBV12-1 is a recognized pseudogene. CDR3: CASPRTGATSMNTEAFF. The DNA for the CDR3 is TGTGCCAGCCCACGGACAGGGGCTACTTCCATGAACACTGAAGCTTTCTTT.